This T cell receptor beta chain was recovered during a study of OX40 agonist ivuxolimab in advanced cancers. The overall study: Mean age approximately 55 years, range about 20 to 90; just over 80% male. Study-level points and caveats: Clonal expansion was among the lowest in partial responders at 0.1-3.0 mg/kg, especially CD8+. Both blood CD4+ and CD8+ T cells showed clonal growth by week 6 at 0.1 to 3.0 mg/kg.

The method was immunoSEQ multiplex PCR; TCRdb's version includes in-frame clones alone and lacks a portion of them. Of over 80,000 clones detected, roughly 90% appear once; the ten largest clones hold roughly 5.5%. Notes on this clone: Its antigen is unknown.

Trimming pared 6 bases from V and 6 bases from J, leaving 17 bases between. This CDR3 has 14 residues. Germline CDR1 is KGHSH and CDR2 is LQKENI. Exclusion applied to patients with autoimmune disease history or systemic immunosuppression. The TCR originated in an adult with an advanced solid tumor such as melanoma, head and neck, liver or kidney cancer. The V and J genes are TRBV18 and TRBJ1-2; tentative D call: TRBD1 (6 bases). The source material was CD4+ or CD8+ T cells sorted from blood, sampled in a trial of the OX40 agonist ivuxolimab. The CDR3 here is CASSHRVVGDGYTF. The CDR3 coding sequence is TGTGCCAGCTCTCACAGGGTTGTCGGCGATGGCTACACCTTC.